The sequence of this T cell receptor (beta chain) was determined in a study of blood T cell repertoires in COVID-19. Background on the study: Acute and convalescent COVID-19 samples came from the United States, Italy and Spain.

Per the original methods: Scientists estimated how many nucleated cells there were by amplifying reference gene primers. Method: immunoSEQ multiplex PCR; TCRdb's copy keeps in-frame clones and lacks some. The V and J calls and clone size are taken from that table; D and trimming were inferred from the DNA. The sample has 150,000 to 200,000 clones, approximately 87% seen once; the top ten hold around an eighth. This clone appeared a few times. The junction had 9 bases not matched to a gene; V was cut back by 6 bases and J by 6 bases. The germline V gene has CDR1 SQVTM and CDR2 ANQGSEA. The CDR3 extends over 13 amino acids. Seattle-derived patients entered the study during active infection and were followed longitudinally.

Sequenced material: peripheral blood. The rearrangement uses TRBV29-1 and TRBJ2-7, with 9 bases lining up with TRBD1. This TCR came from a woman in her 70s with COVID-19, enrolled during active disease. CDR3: CSVGDRVGGEQYF. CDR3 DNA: TGCAGCGTGGGGGACAGGGTAGGAGGCGAGCAGTACTTC.